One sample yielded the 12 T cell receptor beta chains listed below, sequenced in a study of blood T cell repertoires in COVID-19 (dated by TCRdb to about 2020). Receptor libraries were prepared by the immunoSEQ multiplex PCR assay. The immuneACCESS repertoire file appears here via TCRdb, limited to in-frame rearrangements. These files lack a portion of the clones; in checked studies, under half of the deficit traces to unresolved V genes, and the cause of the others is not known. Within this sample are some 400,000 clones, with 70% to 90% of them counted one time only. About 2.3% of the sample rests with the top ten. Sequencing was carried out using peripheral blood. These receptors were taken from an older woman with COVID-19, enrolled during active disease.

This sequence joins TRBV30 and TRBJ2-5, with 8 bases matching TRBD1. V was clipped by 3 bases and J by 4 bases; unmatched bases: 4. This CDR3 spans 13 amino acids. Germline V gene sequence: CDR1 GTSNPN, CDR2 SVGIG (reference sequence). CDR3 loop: CAWRPGGLETQYF. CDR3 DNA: TGTGCCTGGAGGCCAGGGGGCTTAGAGACCCAGTACTTC.

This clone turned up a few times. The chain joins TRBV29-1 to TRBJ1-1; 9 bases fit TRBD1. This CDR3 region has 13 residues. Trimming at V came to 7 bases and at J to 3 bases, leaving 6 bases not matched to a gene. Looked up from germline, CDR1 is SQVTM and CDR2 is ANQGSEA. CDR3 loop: CSAIRTGDTEAFF. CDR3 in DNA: TGCAGCGCCATCAGGACAGGGGACACTGAAGCTTTCTTT.

The CDR3 loop is CASRGLAGVNTGELFF. CDR3 DNA: TGCGCCAGCCGCGGACTAGCGGGGGTGAACACCGGGGAGCTGTTTTTT. The chain employs TRBV5-1 and TRBJ2-2; 13 nucleotides align to TRBD2. This CDR3 contains 16 residues. Losses at the gene ends were 7 bases for V and 1 base for J; bases not matched to a gene: 4. Germline CDR1 SGHRS, CDR2 YFSETQ.

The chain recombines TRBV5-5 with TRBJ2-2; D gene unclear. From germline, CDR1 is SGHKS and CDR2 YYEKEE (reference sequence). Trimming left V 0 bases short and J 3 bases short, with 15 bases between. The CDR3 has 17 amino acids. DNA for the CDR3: TGTGCCAGCAGCTTGGGACCGCCACCGGGTTACACCGGGGAGCTGTTTTTT. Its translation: CASSLGPPPGYTGELFF.

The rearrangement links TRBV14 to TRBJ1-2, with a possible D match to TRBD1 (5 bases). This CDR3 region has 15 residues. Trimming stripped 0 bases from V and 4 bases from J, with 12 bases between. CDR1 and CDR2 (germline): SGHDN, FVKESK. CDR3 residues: CASSQDRAGFYGYTF. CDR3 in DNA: TGTGCCAGCAGCCAAGATCGCGCAGGGTTCTATGGCTACACCTTC.

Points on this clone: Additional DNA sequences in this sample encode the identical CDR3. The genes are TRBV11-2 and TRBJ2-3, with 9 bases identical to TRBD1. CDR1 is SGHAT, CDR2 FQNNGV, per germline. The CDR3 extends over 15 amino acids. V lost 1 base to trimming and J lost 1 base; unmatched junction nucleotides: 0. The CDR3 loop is CASSLGTGGTDTQYF. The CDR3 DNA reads TGTGCCAGCAGCTTAGGGACAGGGGGCACAGATACGCAGTATTTT.

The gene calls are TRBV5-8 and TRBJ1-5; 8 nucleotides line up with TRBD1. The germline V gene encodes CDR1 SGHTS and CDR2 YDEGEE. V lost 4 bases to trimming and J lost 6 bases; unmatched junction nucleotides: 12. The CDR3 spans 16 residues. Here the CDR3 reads CASSGPTGVDTQPQHF. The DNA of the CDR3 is TGTGCCAGCAGCGGCCCGACAGGGGTAGACACTCAGCCCCAGCATTTT.

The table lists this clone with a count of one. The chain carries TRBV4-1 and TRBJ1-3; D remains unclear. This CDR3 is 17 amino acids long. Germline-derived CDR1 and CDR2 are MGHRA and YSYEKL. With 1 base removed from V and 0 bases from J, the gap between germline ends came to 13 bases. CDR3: CASSQASSRYSGNTIYF. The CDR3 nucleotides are TGCGCCAGCAGCCAAGCTTCGTCACGGTACTCTGGAAACACCATATATTTT.

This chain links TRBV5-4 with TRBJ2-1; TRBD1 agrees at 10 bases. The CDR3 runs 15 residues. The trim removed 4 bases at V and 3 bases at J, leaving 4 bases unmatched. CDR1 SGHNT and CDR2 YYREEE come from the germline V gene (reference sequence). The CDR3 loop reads CASSPGTGVYNEQFF. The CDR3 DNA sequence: TGTGCCAGCAGCCCTGGGACAGGGGTCTACAATGAGCAGTTCTTC.

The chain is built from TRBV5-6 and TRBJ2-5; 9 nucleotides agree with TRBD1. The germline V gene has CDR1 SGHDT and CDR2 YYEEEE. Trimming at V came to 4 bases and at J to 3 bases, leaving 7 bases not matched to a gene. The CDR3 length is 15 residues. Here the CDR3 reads CASSNAGTGKETQYF. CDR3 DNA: TGTGCCAGCAGCAATGCCGGGACAGGGAAAGAGACCCAGTACTTC.

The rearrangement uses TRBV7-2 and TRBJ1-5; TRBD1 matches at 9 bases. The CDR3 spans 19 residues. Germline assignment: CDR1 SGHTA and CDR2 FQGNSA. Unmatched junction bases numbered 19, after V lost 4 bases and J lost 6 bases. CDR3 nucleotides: TGTGCCAGCAGCTCTTTGATTACAGGGGGCTATACCTCGGGTCAGCCCCAGCATTTT. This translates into CASSSLITGGYTSGQPQHF.

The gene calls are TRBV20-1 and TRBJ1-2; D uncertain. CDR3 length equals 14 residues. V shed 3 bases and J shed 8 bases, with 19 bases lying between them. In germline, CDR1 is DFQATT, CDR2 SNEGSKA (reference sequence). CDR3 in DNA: TGCAGTGCTAGTGAAGAGGGCGGGCGAGGCGGCTACACCTTC. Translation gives CSASEEGGRGGYTF.